Below are 18 T cell receptor beta chains sequenced from a single sample in a study of T cells in women clearing cervical HPV infection. Profiling relied on immunoSEQ multiplex PCR, and the TCRdb table lists in-frame clones only, not all of them. Its listing shows over 30,000 clones. The specimen was blood buffy coat. Source of these receptors: a woman between 18 and 75 years old with a cervical HPV16 infection that either progressed to CIN3+ or cleared (not recorded which).

On this clone itself: The CDR3 extends 3 residues past the end of the read, so its final part is completed from the germline J gene. The genes are TRBV18 and TRBJ1-2; 7 bases agree with TRBD1. This CDR3 region has 14 residues. Germline V gives CDR1 KGHSH, CDR2 LQKENI. The CDR3 loop is CASSPLGDSEGYTF. The covered CDR3 bases are TGTGCCAGCTCACCCCTCGGGGACAGTGAAGGC.

Remarks on this clone: Read data end 3 residues before the CDR3 end; the end is taken from the germline J gene. The V gene is TRBV11-3, the J gene TRBJ2-3; 8 bases agree with TRBD1. The CDR3 is made up of 15 amino acids. From germline, CDR1 is SGHNT and CDR2 YENEEA. Germline trimming cut 1 base from V and 4 bases from J; bases unmatched to any gene: 4. CDR3 bases read: TGTGCCAGCAGCTTAGTGGCGACAGGGGCAGATACG. This translates into CASSLVATGADT. The whole CDR3 protein reads CASSLVATGADTQYF.

This clone ranks as medium-sized in terms of frequency. CDR3 amino acids: CASSVGLAGGPDTQYF. The CDR3 DNA, read in part, is TGTGCCAGCAGTGTGGGACTAGCGGGAGGGCCAGATACG. V is TRBV6-4 and J is TRBJ2-3; 16 nucleotides match TRBD2. The read comes to an end 3 residues before the CDR3 does, leaving the germline J gene to fill in the end. Germline V gene sequence: CDR1 MRHNA, CDR2 SNTAGT. The CDR3 runs 16 residues. The V gene end was trimmed by 4 bases and the J gene end by 4 bases; junction bases not matched to a gene: 2.

Concerning this clone: The read gets to within 3 residues of the CDR3 end, and the germline J gene fills in the rest. This sequence joins TRBV6-1 and TRBJ2-5; D uncertain. Trimming took 1 base from V and 7 from J, leaving 7 bases between them. This CDR3 comprises 12 residues. In germline, CDR1 is MNHNS, CDR2 SASEGT. This CDR3 is CASSEGRVTQYF. The part of the CDR3 DNA that was read is TGTGCCAGCAGTGAAGGCCGGGTGACC.

Of note for this clone: The observed sequence ends 3 residues before the CDR3 terminus, with the missing tail filled in from the germline J gene. The genes are TRBV19 and TRBJ2-7, with 9 bases aligning to TRBD2. With 9 bases clipped from V and 4 bases from J, the junction kept 10 bases outside the gene matches. The CDR3 length is 14 residues. CDR1 is LNHDA and CDR2 is SQIVND in the germline V gene (reference sequence). CDR3 DNA, as far as it was read: TGTGCCAGGAGTTTGCGGGAGGGCCTGTACGAG. Translated: CARSLREGLYE. The CDR3 in its entirety is CARSLREGLYEQYF.

With regard to this clone: The sequenced fragment ends 3 residues before the CDR3 boundary, so the rest is inferred from the germline J gene. This rearrangement joins TRBV3-1 (or the pseudogene TRBV3-2) to TRBJ1-2; the D is unclear. The germline CDR1 and CDR2 sequences are LGHDT and YNNKEL (reference sequence). The CDR3 is 20 residues long. V gave up 1 base and J gave up 4 bases, with 28 bases separating them. CDR3 protein: CASSQVPVLGHCPPIYGYTF. Incomplete CDR3 DNA: TGTGCCAGCAGCCAAGTCCCAGTACTTGGGCACTGCCCTCCCATCTATGGC.

Regarding this clone: Read data end 3 residues before the CDR3 end; the end is taken from the germline J gene. The V and J genes are TRBV9 and TRBJ2-7; 7 bases match TRBD1. Germline lookup yields CDR1 SGDLS and CDR2 YYNGEE. The CDR3 contains 15 residues. J was trimmed by 2 bases and V by 1 base; bases with no gene match: 6. The sequenced CDR3 bases are TGTGCCAGCAGCGTACTTCCCGACAGGGCCTACGAG. Its translation: CASSVLPDRAYE. The whole CDR3 region reads CASSVLPDRAYEQYF.

As to this clone: From the germline J gene comes the end of the CDR3, since the read stops 3 residues before it. The genes are TRBV4-1 and TRBJ2-7; no definite D call. V lost 5 bases, J lost 3 bases, and 14 bases lay in between. This CDR3 comprises 14 residues. Germline CDR1 and CDR2: MGHRA and YSYEKL. The covered CDR3 bases are TGCGCCAGCAGCTCTCCCTCGGTCCGCTACGAG. Amino acid sequence: CASSSPSVRYE. The whole CDR3 sequence is CASSSPSVRYEQYF.

A note on this clone: The observed sequence ends 3 residues before the CDR3 terminus, with the missing tail filled in from the germline J gene. The V gene is TRBV6-1, the J gene TRBJ1-5; no reliable D call. CDR3 size: 16 residues. CDR1 and CDR2 from the germline V gene are MNHNS and SASEGT. The germline V and J ends were trimmed by 2 bases and 4 bases, with 15 bases remaining between them. CDR3 protein: CASSERAADKNQPQHF. CDR3 bases read: TGTGCCAGCAGTGAAAGGGCAGCCGACAAAAATCAGCCC.

About this clone: The DNA ends 3 residues before the CDR3 does, and the rest of the CDR3 is filled in from the germline J gene. The chain joins TRBV7-9 to TRBJ2-7, with 7 bases fitting TRBD1. Germline V lookup: CDR1 SEHNR, CDR2 FQNEAQ (reference sequence). This CDR3 has 15 residues. V lost 5 bases to trimming and J lost 2 bases; unmatched junction nucleotides: 9. CDR3 bases read: TGTGCCAGCAGCAGCCCGACAGGGCCGCCCTACGAG. Amino acid sequence: CASSSPTGPPYE. The whole CDR3 reads CASSSPTGPPYEQYF.

Concerning this clone itself: The read gets to within 3 residues of the CDR3 end, and the germline J gene fills in the rest. The chain links TRBV12-3 or TRBV12-4 to TRBJ2-1; 8 positions agree with TRBD2. Unmatched junction bases numbered 9, after V lost 5 bases and J lost 3 bases. The CDR3 is made up of 16 amino acids. CDR3 amino acids: CASSPGLARVYNEQFF. The DNA read from the CDR3 is TGTGCCAGCAGTCCCGGACTAGCTAGGGTCTACAATGAG.

Of note for this clone: The observed sequence ends 3 residues before the CDR3 terminus, with the missing tail filled in from the germline J gene. The V call is TRBV20-1, the J call TRBJ2-1, with a weak D call TRBD2 (5 bases). CDR1 is DFQATT and CDR2 is SNEGSKA in the germline V gene (reference sequence). V was pared by 2 bases and J by 3 bases, with 17 bases between. The CDR3 is made up of 16 amino acids. The CDR3 DNA, read in part, is TGCAGTGCTAGATCTTTGACCGGGGAGCACTACAATGAG. Its translation: CSARSLTGEHYNE. The whole CDR3 sequence reads CSARSLTGEHYNEQFF.

In the case of this clone: Relative to the germline gene, one junction end is altered; a read error may explain this. The read comes to an end 3 residues before the CDR3 does, leaving the germline J gene to fill in the end. J is TRBJ2-2 and V is TRBV4-2; 13 nucleotides align to TRBD2. This CDR3 has 18 residues. Germline CDR1 reads LGHNA; CDR2 reads YNFKEQ. CDR3 region: CASSHLLAGGRDTGELFF. The sequenced part of the CDR3 DNA is TGCGCCAGCAGCCACCTACTAGCGGGGGGGCGGGACACCGGGGAG.

With regard to this clone: The DNA ends 3 residues before the CDR3 does, and the rest of the CDR3 is filled in from the germline J gene. The V and J genes are TRBV6-1 and TRBJ2-5, with TRBD2 matching 12 bases. The CDR3 runs to 18 residues. The J segment lost 2 bases and the V segment lost 2 bases, leaving 9 bases of the junction unmatched. The V gene's germline CDR1 is MNHNS and CDR2 SASEGT. The CDR3 is CASSEWFGTSGLQETQYF. The covered CDR3 bases are TGTGCCAGCAGTGAATGGTTCGGGACTAGCGGGTTACAAGAGACC.

As regards this clone: The CDR3 end is not reached by the read, which stops 3 residues before it; the germline J gene fills it in. V gene TRBV7-6 combines with J gene TRBJ2-7, with D possibly TRBD1 on 6 matching bases. This CDR3 spans 13 amino acids. CDR1 is SGHVS, CDR2 FNYEAQ, per germline. Trimming removed 5 bases at V and 6 bases at J, with 14 bases between. The sequenced CDR3 bases are TGTGCCAGCAGCATAAACAGGGACCTCGAG. Amino acid sequence: CASSINRDLE. The entire CDR3 protein reads CASSINRDLEQYF.

About this clone: The read stops 3 residues short of the end of the CDR3; the missing end is completed from the germline J gene. This chain links TRBV30 with TRBJ2-3; 8 nucleotides agree with TRBD1. V lost 6 bases and J lost 0; bases outside the gene matches: 5. The CDR3 contains 14 residues. Germline lookup yields CDR1 GTSNPN and CDR2 SVGIG (reference sequence). The sequenced CDR3 bases are TGTGCCTGCGGGACAGGCTCTAGCACAGATACG. It is translated as CACGTGSSTDT. The full CDR3 sequence reads CACGTGSSTDTQYF.

Concerning this clone itself: Coverage ceases 3 residues before the CDR3 finishes, and the germline J gene fills in the end. The chain combines TRBV7-3 with TRBJ1-2, with D possibly TRBD1 on 5 matching bases. Germline values: CDR1 SGHTA, CDR2 FQGTGA. This CDR3 has 15 residues. CDR3 DNA (partial): TGTGCCAGCAGCTACGATGGGACTAAAACCTACGAC. It translates to CASSYDGTKTYD. In full, the CDR3 is CASSYDGTKTYDYTF.

Comments on this clone: The read terminates 3 residues ahead of where the CDR3 ends, so the germline J gene completes it. The V gene is TRBV19, the J gene TRBJ1-6; D remains unclear. The CDR3 runs to 16 residues. Trimming stripped 3 bases from V and 3 bases from J, with 12 bases between. Germline CDR1 is LNHDA and CDR2 is SQIVND (reference sequence). CDR3 loop: CASSIQTRVYNSPLHF. The CDR3 bases that were read are TGTGCCAGTAGTATCCAGACGAGGGTCTATAATTCACCC.